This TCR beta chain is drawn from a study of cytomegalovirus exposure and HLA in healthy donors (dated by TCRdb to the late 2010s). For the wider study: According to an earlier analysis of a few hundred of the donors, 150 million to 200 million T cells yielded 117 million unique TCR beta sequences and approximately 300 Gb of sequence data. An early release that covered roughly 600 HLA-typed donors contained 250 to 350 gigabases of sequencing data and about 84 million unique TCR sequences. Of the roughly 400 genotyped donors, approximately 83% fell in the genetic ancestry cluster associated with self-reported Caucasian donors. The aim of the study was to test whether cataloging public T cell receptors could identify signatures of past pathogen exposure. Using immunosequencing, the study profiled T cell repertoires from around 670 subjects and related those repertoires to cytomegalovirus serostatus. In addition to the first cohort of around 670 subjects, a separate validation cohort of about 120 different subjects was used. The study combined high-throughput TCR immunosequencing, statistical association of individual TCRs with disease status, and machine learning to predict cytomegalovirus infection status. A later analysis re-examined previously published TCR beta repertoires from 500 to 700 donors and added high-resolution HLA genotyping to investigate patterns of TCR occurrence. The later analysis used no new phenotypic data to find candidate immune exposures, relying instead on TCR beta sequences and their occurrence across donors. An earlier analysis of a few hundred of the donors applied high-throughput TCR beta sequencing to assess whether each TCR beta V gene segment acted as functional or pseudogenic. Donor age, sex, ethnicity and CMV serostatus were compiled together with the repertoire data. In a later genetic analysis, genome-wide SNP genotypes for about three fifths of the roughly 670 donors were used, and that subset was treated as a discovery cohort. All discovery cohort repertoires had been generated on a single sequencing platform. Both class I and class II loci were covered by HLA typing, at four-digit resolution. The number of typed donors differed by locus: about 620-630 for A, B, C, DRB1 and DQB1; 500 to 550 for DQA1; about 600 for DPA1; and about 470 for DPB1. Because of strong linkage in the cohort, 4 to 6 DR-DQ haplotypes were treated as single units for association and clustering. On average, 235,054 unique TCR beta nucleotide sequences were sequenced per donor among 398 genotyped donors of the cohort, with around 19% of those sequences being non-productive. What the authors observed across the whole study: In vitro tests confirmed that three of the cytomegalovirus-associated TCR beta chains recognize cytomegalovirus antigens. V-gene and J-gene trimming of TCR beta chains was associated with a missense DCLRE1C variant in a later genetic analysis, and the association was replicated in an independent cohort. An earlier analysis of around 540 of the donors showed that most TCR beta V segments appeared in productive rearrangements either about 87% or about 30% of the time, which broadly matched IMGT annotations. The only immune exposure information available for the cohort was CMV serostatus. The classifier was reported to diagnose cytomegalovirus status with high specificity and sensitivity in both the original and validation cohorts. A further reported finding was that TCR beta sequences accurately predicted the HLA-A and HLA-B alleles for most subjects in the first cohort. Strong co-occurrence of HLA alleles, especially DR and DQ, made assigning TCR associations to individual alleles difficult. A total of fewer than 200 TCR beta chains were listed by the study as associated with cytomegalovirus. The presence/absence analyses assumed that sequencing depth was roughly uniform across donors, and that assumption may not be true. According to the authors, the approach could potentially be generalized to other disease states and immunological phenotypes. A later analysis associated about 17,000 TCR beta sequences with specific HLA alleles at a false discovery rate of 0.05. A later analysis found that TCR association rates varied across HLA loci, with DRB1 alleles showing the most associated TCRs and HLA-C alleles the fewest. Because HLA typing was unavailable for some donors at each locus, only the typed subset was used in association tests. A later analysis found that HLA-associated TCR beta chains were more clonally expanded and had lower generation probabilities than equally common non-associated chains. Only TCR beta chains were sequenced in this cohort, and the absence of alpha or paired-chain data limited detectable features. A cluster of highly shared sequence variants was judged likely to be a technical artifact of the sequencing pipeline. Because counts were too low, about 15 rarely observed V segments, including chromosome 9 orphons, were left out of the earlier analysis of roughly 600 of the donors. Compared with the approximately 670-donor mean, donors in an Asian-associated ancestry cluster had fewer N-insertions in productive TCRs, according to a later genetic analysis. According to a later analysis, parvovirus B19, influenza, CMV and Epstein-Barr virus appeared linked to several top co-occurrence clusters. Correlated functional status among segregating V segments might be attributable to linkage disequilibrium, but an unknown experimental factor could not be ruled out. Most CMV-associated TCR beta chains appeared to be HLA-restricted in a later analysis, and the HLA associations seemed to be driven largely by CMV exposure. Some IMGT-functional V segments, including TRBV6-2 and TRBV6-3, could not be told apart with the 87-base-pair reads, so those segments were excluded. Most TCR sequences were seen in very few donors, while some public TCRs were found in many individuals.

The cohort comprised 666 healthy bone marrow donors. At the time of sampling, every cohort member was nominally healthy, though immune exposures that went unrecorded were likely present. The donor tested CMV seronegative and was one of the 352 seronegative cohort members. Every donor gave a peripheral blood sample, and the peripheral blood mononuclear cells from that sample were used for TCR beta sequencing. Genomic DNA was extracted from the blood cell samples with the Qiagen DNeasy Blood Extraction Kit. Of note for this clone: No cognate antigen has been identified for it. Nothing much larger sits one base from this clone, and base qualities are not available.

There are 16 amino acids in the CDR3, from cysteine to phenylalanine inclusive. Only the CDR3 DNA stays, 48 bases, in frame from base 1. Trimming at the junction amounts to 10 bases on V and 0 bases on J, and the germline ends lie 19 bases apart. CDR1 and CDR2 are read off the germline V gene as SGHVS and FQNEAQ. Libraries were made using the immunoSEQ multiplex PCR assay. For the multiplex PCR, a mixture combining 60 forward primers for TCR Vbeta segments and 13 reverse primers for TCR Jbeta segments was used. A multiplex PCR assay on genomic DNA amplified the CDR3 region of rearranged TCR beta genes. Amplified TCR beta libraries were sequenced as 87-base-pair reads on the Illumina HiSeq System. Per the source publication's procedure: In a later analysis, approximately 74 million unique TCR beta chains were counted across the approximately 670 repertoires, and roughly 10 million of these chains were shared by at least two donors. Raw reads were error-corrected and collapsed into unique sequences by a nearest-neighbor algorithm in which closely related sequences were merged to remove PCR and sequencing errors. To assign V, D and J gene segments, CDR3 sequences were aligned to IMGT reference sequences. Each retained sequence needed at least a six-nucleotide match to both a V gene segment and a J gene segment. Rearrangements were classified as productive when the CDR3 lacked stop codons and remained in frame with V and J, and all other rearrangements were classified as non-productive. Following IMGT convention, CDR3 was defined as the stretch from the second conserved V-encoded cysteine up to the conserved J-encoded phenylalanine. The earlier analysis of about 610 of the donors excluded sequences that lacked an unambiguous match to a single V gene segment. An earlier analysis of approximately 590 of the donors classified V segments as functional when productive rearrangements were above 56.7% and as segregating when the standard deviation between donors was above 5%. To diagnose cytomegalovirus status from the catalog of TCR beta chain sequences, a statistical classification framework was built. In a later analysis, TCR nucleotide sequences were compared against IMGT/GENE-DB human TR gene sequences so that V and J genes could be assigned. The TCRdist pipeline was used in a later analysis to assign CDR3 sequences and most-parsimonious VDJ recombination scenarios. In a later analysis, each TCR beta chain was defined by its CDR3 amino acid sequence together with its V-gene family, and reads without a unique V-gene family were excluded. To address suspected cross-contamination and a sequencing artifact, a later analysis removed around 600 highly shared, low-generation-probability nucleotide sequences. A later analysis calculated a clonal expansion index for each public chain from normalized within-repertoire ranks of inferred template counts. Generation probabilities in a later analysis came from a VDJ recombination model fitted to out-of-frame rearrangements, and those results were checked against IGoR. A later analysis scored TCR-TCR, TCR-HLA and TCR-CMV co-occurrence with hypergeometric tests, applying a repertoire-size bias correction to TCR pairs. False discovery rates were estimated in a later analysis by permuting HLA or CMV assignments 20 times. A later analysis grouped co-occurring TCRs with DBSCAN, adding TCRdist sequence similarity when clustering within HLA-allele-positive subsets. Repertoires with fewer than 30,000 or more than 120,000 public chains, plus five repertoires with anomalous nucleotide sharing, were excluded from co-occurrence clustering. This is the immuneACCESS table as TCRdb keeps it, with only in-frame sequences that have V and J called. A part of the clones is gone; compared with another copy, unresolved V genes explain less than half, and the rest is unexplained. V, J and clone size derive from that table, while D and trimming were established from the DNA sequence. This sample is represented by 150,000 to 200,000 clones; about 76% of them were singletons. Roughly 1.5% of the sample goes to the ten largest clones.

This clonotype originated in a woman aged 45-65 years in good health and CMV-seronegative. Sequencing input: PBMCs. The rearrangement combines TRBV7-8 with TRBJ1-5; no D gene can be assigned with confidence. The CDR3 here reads CATTKMADYSNQPQHF. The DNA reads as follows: TGTGCCACCACCAAGATGGCGGACTATAGCAATCAGCCCCAGCATTTT. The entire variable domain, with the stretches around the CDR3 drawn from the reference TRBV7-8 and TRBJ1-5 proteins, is GAGVSQSPRYKVAKRGQDVALRCDPISGHVSLFWYQQALGQGPEFLTYFQNEAQLDKSGLPSDRFFAERPEGSVSTLKIQRTQQEDSAVYLCATTKMADYSNQPQHFGDGTRLSIL.